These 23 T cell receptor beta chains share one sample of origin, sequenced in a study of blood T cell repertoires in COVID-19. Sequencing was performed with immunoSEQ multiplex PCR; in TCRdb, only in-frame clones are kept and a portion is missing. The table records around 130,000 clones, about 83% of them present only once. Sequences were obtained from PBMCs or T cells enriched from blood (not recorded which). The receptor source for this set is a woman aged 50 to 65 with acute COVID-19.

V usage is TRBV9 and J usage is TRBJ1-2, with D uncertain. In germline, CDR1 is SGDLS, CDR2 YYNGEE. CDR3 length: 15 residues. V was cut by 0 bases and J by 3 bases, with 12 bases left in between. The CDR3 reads CASSVAEAPHYGYTF. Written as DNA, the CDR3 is TGTGCCAGCAGCGTAGCGGAAGCGCCGCACTATGGCTACACCTTC.

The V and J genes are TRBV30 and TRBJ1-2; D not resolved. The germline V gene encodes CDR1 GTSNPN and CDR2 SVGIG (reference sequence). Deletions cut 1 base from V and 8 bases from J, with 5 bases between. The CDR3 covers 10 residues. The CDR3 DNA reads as TGTGCCTGGAGTGATAGCGGCTACACCTTC. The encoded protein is CAWSDSGYTF.

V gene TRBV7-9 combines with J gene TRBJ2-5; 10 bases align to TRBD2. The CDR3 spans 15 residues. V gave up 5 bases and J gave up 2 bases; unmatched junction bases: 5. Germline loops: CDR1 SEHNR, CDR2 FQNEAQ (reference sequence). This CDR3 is CASSVSGRIQETQYF. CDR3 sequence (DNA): TGTGCCAGCAGCGTTAGCGGGAGGATACAAGAGACCCAGTACTTC.

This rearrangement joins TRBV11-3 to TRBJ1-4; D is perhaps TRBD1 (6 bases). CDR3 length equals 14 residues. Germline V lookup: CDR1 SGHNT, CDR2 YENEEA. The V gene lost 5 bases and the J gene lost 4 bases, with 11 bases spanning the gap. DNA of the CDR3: TGTGCCAGCAGCCAGGACAGCTTTAATGAAAAACTGTTTTTT. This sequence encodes CASSQDSFNEKLFF.

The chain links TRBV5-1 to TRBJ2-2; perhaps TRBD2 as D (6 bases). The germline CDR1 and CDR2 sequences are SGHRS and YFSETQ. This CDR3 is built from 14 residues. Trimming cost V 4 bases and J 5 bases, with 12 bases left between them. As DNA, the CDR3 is TGCGCCAGCAGCACCGGCCGGGGGACCGGGGAGCTGTTTTTT. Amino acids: CASSTGRGTGELFF. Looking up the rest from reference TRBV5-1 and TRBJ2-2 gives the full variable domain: KAGVTQTPRYLIKTRGQQVTLSCSPISGHRSVSWYQQTPGQGLQFLFEYFSETQRNKGNFPGRFSGRQFSNSRSEMNVSTLELGDSALYLCASSTGRGTGELFFGEGSRLTVL.

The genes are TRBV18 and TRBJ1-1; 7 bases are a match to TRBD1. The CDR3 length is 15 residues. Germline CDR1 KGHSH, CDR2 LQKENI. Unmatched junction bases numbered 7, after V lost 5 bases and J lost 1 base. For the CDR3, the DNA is TGTGCCAGCTCAGCATTTGACAGGGCGAACACTGAAGCTTTCTTT. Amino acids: CASSAFDRANTEAFF.

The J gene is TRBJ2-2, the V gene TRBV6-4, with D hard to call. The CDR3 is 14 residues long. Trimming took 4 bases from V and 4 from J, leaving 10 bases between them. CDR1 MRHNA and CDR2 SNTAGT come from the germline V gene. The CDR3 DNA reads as TGTGCCAGCAGTGCCAATGGAGCCACCGGGGAGCTGTTTTTT. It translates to CASSANGATGELFF.

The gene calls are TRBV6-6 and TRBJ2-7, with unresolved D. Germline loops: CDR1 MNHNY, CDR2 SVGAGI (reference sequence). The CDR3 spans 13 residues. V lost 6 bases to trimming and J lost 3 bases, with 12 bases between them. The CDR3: CASRKTVLYEQYF. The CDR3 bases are TGTGCCAGCAGAAAGACTGTCCTCTACGAGCAGTACTTC.

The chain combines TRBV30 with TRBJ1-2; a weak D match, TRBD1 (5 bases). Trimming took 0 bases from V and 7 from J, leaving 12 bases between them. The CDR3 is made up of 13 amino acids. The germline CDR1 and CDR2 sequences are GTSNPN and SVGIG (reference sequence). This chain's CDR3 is CAWSVRGAGGYTF. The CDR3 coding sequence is TGTGCCTGGAGTGTAAGGGGCGCCGGTGGCTACACCTTC.

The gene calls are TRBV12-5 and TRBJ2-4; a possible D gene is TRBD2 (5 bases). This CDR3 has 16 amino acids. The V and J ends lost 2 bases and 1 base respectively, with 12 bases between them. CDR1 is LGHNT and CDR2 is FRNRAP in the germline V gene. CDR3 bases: TGTGCTAGTGGTTTGTCGCGGGTGGAGGCCAAAAACATTCAGTACTTC. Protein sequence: CASGLSRVEAKNIQYF.

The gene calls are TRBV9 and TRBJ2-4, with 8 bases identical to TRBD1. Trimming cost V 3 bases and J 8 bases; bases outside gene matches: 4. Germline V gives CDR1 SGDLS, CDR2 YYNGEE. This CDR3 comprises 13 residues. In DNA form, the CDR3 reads TGTGCCAGCAGCGGTACAGGGGGACACATTCAGTACTTC. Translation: CASSGTGGHIQYF.

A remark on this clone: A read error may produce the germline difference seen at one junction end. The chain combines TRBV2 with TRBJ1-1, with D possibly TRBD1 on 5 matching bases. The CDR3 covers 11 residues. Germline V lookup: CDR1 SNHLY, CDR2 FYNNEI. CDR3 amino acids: CASSDGLGQVF. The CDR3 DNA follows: TGTGCCAGCAGTGACGGGCTGGGGCAAGTCTTT.

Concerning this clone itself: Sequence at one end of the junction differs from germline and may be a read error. CDR3 residues: CASSLIGTTNEKLFF. CDR3 nucleotide sequence: TGCGCCAGCAGCTTGATCGGGACAACGAATGAAAAACTGTTTTTT. The chain couples TRBV5-1 to TRBJ1-4; possibly TRBD1 for D (6 bases). CDR1 is SGHRS, CDR2 YFSETQ, per germline. The CDR3 loop spans 15 amino acids.

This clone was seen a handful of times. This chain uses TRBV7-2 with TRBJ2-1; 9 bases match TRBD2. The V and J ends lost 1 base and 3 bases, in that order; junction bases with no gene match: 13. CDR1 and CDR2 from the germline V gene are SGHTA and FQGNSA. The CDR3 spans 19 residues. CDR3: CASSLEPEVAGDLYNEQFF. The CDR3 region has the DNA TGTGCCAGCAGCTTAGAGCCTGAGGTAGCGGGAGATCTCTACAATGAGCAGTTCTTC.

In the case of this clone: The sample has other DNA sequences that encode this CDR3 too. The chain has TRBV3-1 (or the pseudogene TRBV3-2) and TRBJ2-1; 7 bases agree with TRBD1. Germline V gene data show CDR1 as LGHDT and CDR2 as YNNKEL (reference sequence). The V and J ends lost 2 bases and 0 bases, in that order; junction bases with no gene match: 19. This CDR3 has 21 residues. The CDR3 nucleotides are TGTGCCAGCAGCCAATCCCTCCCCTTTACAGGGGCTCCGAGCTCCTACAATGAGCAGTTCTTC. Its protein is CASSQSLPFTGAPSSYNEQFF.

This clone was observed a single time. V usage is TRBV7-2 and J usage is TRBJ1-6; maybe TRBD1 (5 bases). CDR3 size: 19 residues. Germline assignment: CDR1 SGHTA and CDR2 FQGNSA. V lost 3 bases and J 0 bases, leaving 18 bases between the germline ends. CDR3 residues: CASSFSGFLPSSYNSPLHF. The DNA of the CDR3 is TGTGCCAGCAGCTTCTCAGGGTTCCTACCGAGCTCCTATAATTCACCCCTCCACTTT. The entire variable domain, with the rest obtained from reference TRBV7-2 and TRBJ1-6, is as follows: GAGVSQSPSNKVTEKGKDVELRCDPISGHTALYWYRQSLGQGLEFLIYFQGNSAPDKSGLPSDRFSAERTGGSVSTLTIQRTQQEDSAVYLCASSFSGFLPSSYNSPLHFGNGTRLTVT.

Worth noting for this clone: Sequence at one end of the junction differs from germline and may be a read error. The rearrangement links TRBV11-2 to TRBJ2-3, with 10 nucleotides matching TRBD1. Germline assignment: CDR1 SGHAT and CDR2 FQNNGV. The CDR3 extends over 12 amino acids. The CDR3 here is CASSLVGTGENF. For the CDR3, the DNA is TGTGCCAGCAGCTTAGTGGGGACAGGGGAGAACTTT.

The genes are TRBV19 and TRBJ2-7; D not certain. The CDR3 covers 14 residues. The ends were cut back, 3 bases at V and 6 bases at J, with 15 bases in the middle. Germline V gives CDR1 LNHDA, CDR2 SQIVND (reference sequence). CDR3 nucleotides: TGTGCCAGTAGTATCGGTGAGTTCGTCGGCGAGCAGTACTTC. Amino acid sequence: CASSIGEFVGEQYF.

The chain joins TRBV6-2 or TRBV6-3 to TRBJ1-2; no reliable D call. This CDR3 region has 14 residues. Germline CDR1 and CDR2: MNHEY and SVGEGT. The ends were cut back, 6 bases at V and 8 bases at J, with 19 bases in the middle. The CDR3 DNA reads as TGTGCCAGCAGCCCACCGGGAGCCCTCTCCGGCTACACCTTC. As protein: CASSPPGALSGYTF.

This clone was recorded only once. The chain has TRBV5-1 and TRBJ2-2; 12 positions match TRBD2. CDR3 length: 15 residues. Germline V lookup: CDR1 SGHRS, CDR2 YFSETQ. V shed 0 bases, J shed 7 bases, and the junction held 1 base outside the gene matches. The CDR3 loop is CASSLGLAGVGELFF. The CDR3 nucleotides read TGCGCCAGCAGCTTGGGACTAGCGGGAGTCGGGGAGCTGTTTTTT.

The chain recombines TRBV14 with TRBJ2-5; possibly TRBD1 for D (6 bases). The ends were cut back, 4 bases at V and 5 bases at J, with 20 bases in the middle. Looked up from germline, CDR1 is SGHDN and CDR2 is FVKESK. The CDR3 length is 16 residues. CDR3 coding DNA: TGTGCCAGCAGCCCCCTCGGGACACCCGGGACGGAGACCCAGTACTTC. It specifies CASSPLGTPGTETQYF.

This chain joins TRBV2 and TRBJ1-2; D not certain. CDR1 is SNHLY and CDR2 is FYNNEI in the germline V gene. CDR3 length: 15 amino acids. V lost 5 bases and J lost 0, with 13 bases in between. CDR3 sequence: CASSPRSGANYGYTF. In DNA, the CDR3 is TGTGCCAGCAGTCCCCGCTCCGGAGCTAACTATGGCTACACCTTC.

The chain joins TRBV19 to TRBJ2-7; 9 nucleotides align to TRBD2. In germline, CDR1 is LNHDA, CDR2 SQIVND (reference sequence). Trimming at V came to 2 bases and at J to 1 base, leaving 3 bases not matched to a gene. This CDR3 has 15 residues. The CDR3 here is CASSITLAGSYEQYF. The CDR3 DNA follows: TGTGCCAGTAGTATAACTCTAGCGGGATCCTACGAGCAGTACTTC.